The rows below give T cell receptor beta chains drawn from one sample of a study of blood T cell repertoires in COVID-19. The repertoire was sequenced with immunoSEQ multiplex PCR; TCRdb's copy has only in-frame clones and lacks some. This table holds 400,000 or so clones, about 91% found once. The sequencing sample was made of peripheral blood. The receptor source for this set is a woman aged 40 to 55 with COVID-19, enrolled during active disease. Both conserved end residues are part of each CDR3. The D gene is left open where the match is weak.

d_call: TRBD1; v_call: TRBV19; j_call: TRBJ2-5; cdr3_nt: TGTGCCAGTAGTCTGAGACAGGGCCTAGAGACCCAGTACTTC; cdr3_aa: CASSLRQGLETQYF
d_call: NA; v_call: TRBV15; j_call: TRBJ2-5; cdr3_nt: TGTGCCACCAGCAGAGGAGGCTTGCAAGAGACCCAGTACTTC; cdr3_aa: CATSRGGLQETQYF
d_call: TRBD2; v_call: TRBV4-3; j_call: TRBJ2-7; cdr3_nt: TGCGCCAGCAGCGCAACCACTAGCGGGGGGTTCTACGAGCAGTACTTC; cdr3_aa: CASSATTSGGFYEQYF
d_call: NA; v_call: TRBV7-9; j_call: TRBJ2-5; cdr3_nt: TGTGCCAGCAGCTTAAGTTCATCGGCCCAGTACTTC; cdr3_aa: CASSLSSSAQYF
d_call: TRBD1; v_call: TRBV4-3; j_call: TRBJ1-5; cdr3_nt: TGCGCCAGCAGCCTTCGGACAGGGGAAGACAATCAGCCCCAGCATTTT; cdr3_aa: CASSLRTGEDNQPQHF
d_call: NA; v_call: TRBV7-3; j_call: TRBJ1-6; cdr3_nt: TGTGCCAGCAGCTTAAACGCGCGGAGCTCCTATAATTCACCCCTCCACTTT; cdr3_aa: CASSLNARSSYNSPLHF
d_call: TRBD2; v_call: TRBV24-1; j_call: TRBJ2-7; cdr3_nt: TGTGCCACCAGTGACCCCGGGACTAGCGGCTACGAGCAGTACTTC; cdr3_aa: CATSDPGTSGYEQYF
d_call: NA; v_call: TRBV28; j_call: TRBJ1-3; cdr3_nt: TGTGCCAGCAGTTTTCGGGGAACCTCTGGAAACACCATATATTTT; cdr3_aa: CASSFRGTSGNTIYF
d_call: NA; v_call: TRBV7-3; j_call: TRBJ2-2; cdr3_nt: TGTGCCAGCAGCTTATCACTGAACACCGGGGAGCTGTTTTTT; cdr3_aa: CASSLSLNTGELFF
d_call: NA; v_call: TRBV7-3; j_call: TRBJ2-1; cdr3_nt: TGTGCCAGCAGCACCACCGGGACACGGAACAATGAGCAGTTCTTC; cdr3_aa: CASSTTGTRNNEQFF
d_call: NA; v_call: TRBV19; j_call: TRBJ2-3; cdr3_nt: TGTGCCAGTAGTGGCCTCGGAGCGGGCACAGATACGCAGTATTTT; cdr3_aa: CASSGLGAGTDTQYF